These 17 T cell receptor beta chains share one sample of origin, sequenced in a study of CD8 T cells in ankylosing spondylitis. A single record per CDR3 protein comes from TCRdb applying MiXCR to the 5' RACE reads. The sample has more than 150,000 distinct CDR3 sequences; 15% to 20% are singletons. The sequenced material came from blood, either unsorted or a sorted T cell fraction (not recorded which). The receptor source for this set is a male donor aged 10-35 years with ankylosing spondylitis or in good health (not recorded which).

This clonotype has ten or more counts. The V gene is TRBV11-2, the J gene TRBJ2-7, with 11 bases matching TRBD2. Germline CDR1 reads SGHAT; CDR2 reads FQNNGV. CDR3 size: 17 residues. The trim removed 1 base at V and 0 bases at J, leaving 5 bases unmatched. CDR3 bases: TGTGCCAGCAGCTTAGGGACTAGCGGGTTAAGCTCCTACGAGCAGTACGTC. Amino acid sequence: CASSLGTSGLSSYEQYV.

In the case of this clonotype: A much larger clonotype is one base distant, so this may be a read error. V and J are TRBV11-3 and TRBJ2-1; D unresolved. The CDR3 covers 13 residues. Germline CDR1 is SGHNT and CDR2 is YENEEA. Trimming removed 3 bases from V and 6 bases from J, with 9 bases in between. This chain's CDR3 is CASSLVATNEQFF. The CDR3 DNA follows: TGTGCCAGCAGCTTGGTAGCTACCAATGAGCAGTTCTTC.

V and J are TRBV7-6 and TRBJ2-3; the D gene is possibly TRBD2 (6 bases). V lost 3 bases and J lost 2, with 27 bases in between. Germline assignment: CDR1 SGHVS and CDR2 FNYEAQ. The CDR3 covers 20 residues. CDR3 sequence (DNA): TGTGCCAGCAGCTTTTTAGCTTTTGGGTCGGGAGCATCTGACACAGATACGCAGTATTTT. This gives the protein CASSFLAFGSGASDTDTQYF.

In its sample, this clonotype was seen many times. The chain uses TRBV20-1 and TRBJ2-5; D gene uncertain. The ends were cut back, 3 bases at V and 5 bases at J, with 19 bases in the middle. This CDR3 contains 15 residues. The germline V gene encodes CDR1 DFQATT and CDR2 SNEGSKA (reference sequence). The CDR3 reads CSASAVAPSGETQYF. The CDR3 DNA reads as TGCAGTGCTAGCGCGGTCGCCCCTTCCGGGGAGACCCAGTACTTC.

This clonotype showed up many times. The J gene is TRBJ1-5, the V gene TRBV10-2; D is perhaps TRBD1 (6 bases). The germline V and J ends were trimmed by 6 bases and 2 bases, with 11 bases remaining between them. Germline-derived CDR1 and CDR2 are WSHSY and SAAADI. This CDR3 is 14 amino acids long. For the CDR3, the DNA is TGCGCCAGCAGACAGGGTATCGGCAATCAGCCCCAGCATTTT. Amino acid sequence: CASRQGIGNQPQHF.

CDR3 DNA: TGTGCCAGCAGTTGGTGGATTTCGACGCAGTATTTT. Amino acid sequence: CASSWWISTQYF. J is TRBJ2-3 and V is TRBV27; D is unresolved. CDR1 MNHEY and CDR2 SMNVEV come from the germline V gene (reference sequence). V was clipped by 4 bases and J by 9 bases, with 11 bases between them. The CDR3 sequence is 12 residues long.

This clonotype was found many times. The genes are TRBV5-5 and TRBJ1-3, with D hard to call. The CDR3 length is 13 residues. Trimming pared 0 bases from V and 7 bases from J, leaving 8 bases between. Germline lookup yields CDR1 SGHKS and CDR2 YYEKEE (reference sequence). The CDR3 region has the DNA TGTGCCAGCAGCTTGGGACCGGCGAACACCATATATTTT. Protein sequence: CASSLGPANTIYF.

This clonotype was counted at least ten times. This chain joins TRBV29-1 and TRBJ1-1, with D possibly matching TRBD1 (6 bases). V was shortened by 5 bases and J by 4 bases, with 11 bases between the two germline ends. The CDR3 totals 12 residues. CDR1 is SQVTM, CDR2 ANQGSEA, per germline. CDR3 sequence reads: CSVQGGGTEAFF. CDR3 in DNA: TGCAGCGTTCAAGGGGGGGGCACTGAAGCTTTCTTT.

There are many counts of this clonotype. CDR3 loop: CASKGSGNSYEQYF. CDR3 sequence (DNA): TGTGCCAGCAAGGGGAGCGGGAACTCCTACGAGCAGTACTTC. The genes are TRBV6-6 and TRBJ2-7; 7 nucleotides line up with TRBD2. V lost 7 bases to trimming and J lost 0 bases; unmatched junction nucleotides: 6. CDR1 is MNHNY, CDR2 SVGAGI, per germline (reference sequence). The CDR3 runs to 14 residues.

This clonotype occurred many times. This sequence joins TRBV6-2 or TRBV6-3 and TRBJ2-7; 8 bases align to TRBD1. Per the germline V gene, CDR1 is MNHEY and CDR2 is SVGEGT. V lost 5 bases to trimming and J lost 1 base; unmatched junction nucleotides: 1. The CDR3 consists of 13 residues. CDR3 region: CASSRTGSYEQYF. The CDR3 nucleotides read TGTGCCAGCAGTCGGACAGGGTCCTACGAGCAGTACTTC.

This clonotype was observed at least ten times. V gene TRBV12-3 or TRBV12-4 combines with J gene TRBJ2-5, with 7 bases fitting TRBD2. This CDR3 region has 15 residues. With V trimmed by 3 bases and J by 0 bases, 4 bases remained unmatched. CDR3 protein: CASSLGGGYQETQYF. The DNA of the CDR3 is TGTGCCAGCAGTTTGGGCGGGGGTTACCAAGAGACCCAGTACTTC.

This clonotype appeared many times. V usage is TRBV29-1 and J usage is TRBJ2-3; 10 bases agree with TRBD2. Germline V gene sequence: CDR1 SQVTM, CDR2 ANQGSEA. The CDR3 extends over 13 amino acids. The ends lost 7 bases at V and 4 bases at J; junction bases unmatched: 5. CDR3 residues: CSGSGRLADTQYF. The CDR3 nucleotides are TGCAGCGGTAGCGGGAGGCTTGCAGATACGCAGTATTTT.

This clonotype was recorded many times. A read error may account for a junction end that differs from germline. The V and J genes are TRBV5-1 and TRBJ2-1, with 14 bases aligning to TRBD2. CDR1 is SGHRS, CDR2 YFSETQ, per germline. The CDR3 is 11 residues long. This CDR3 reads CASSETSGRAF. CDR3 DNA sequence: TGCGCCAGCAGCGAGACTAGCGGGAGGGCCTTC.

This clonotype was recorded many times. This rearrangement joins TRBV5-1 to TRBJ2-7; 8 bases are a match to TRBD1. The trim removed 4 bases at V and 1 base at J, leaving 7 bases unmatched. From germline, CDR1 is SGHRS and CDR2 YFSETQ. This CDR3 contains 15 residues. CDR3 in amino acids: CASSVSGTGSYEQYF. Written as DNA, the CDR3 is TGCGCCAGCAGCGTGTCCGGGACAGGTTCCTACGAGCAGTACTTC.

There are many counts of this clonotype. The V gene is TRBV7-9, the J gene TRBJ2-3; 11 bases are a match to TRBD2. The germline CDR1 and CDR2 sequences are SEHNR and FQNEAQ (reference sequence). Losses at the gene ends were 2 bases for V and 4 bases for J; bases not matched to a gene: 8. The CDR3 extends over 17 amino acids. CDR3 sequence (DNA): TGTGCCAGCAGCTTAAAGGCTAGCGGGAGGTCGGCAGATACGCAGTATTTT. It codes for CASSLKASGRSADTQYF.

The chain has TRBV14 and TRBJ2-6, with 10 positions matching TRBD1. The CDR3 totals 16 residues. Germline values: CDR1 SGHDN, CDR2 FVKESK. Trimming cost V 4 bases and J 1 base; bases outside gene matches: 1. CDR3 bases: TGTGCCAGCAGCCGGGACAGGGGTTCTGGGGCCAACGTCCTGACTTTC. This codes for CASSRDRGSGANVLTF. Together with reference TRBV14 and TRBJ2-6, the CDR3 gives the full variable domain: EAGVTQFPSHSVIEKGQTVTLRCDPISGHDNLYWYRRVMGKEIKFLLHFVKESKQDESGMPNNRFLAERTGGTYSTLKVQPAELEDSGVYFCASSRDRGSGANVLTFGAGSRLTVL.

At least ten counts were recorded for this clonotype. The chain employs TRBV29-1 and TRBJ2-7; no clear D gene. CDR1 and CDR2 from the germline V gene are SQVTM and ANQGSEA. V was cut by 3 bases and J by 2 bases, with 8 bases left in between. This CDR3 comprises 12 residues. The CDR3 DNA reads TGCAGCGTTGACGTAGGTGCCTACGAGCAGTACTTC. It specifies CSVDVGAYEQYF.